The 16 T cell receptor beta chains presented below share a single source sample, sequenced in a study of blood T cell repertoires in COVID-19. Using immunoSEQ multiplex PCR, the repertoire was profiled, and TCRdb retains in-frame clones only, with some absent. The sample consists of about 120,000 clones, 90% of them appearing once. The material sequenced was peripheral blood. All receptors come from a human donor with active COVID-19. The donor label of this sample is uncertain.

The J gene is TRBJ2-1, the V gene TRBV13, with D possibly matching TRBD1 (6 bases). Germline V gene sequence: CDR1 PRHDT, CDR2 FYEKMQ (reference sequence). V was cut by 5 bases and J by 9 bases, with 17 bases left in between. The CDR3 extends over 14 amino acids. CDR3 residues: CASSRGGQYFEQFF. The CDR3 nucleotides are TGTGCCAGCAGCCGAGGAGGACAGTATTTTGAGCAGTTCTTC.

The chain has TRBV6-2 or TRBV6-3 and TRBJ2-2, with 7 bases matching TRBD1. CDR1 and CDR2 from the germline V gene are MNHEY and SVGEGT. The CDR3 spans 14 residues. V was clipped by 6 bases and J by 3 bases; unmatched bases: 4. CDR3 protein: CASSAGTDTGELFF. CDR3 coding DNA: TGTGCCAGCAGCGCCGGGACAGACACCGGGGAGCTGTTTTTT.

V gene TRBV6-4 combines with J gene TRBJ2-3, with 11 bases that match TRBD2. Looked up from germline, CDR1 is MRHNA and CDR2 is SNTAGT. The CDR3 extends over 16 amino acids. With V trimmed by 7 bases and J by 0 bases, 6 bases remained unmatched. In nucleotides, the CDR3 is TGTGCCAGCAAACCGGGACTAGCGGCTAGCACAGATACGCAGTATTTT. Amino acids: CASKPGLAASTDTQYF.

The CDR3 reads CASGTAAYNEQFF. CDR3 DNA sequence: TGTGCCAGCGGGACAGCGGCCTACAATGAGCAGTTCTTC. The chain recombines TRBV27 with TRBJ2-1; 7 nucleotides align to TRBD1. The V gene's germline CDR1 is MNHEY and CDR2 SMNVEV (reference sequence). This CDR3 comprises 13 residues. The V gene end was trimmed by 8 bases and the J gene end by 2 bases; junction bases not matched to a gene: 3.

This rearrangement joins TRBV19 to TRBJ2-3; possible D gene TRBD1, 6 bases. The CDR3 has 15 residues. V lost 7 bases and J 0 bases, leaving 14 bases between the germline ends. Germline V lookup: CDR1 LNHDA, CDR2 SQIVND (reference sequence). In DNA form, the CDR3 reads TGTGCCAGTACCGAATTCAGGGGTAGCACAGATACGCAGTATTTT. Translating it yields CASTEFRGSTDTQYF.

The chain combines TRBV7-3 with TRBJ2-1; the match to TRBD2 covers 10 bases. Germline CDR1 is SGHTA and CDR2 is FQGTGA. V shed 1 base and J 0 bases; nucleotides not matched to a gene: 12. The length of the CDR3 is 20 residues. The CDR3 region is CASSLKSASGGFSSYNEQFF. CDR3 in DNA: TGTGCCAGCAGCTTAAAATCTGCTAGCGGGGGCTTTAGCTCCTACAATGAGCAGTTCTTC.

The gene calls are TRBV28 and TRBJ2-2; tentative D call: TRBD1 (5 bases). Germline V CDR1 and CDR2: MDHEN, SYDVKM. V dropped 4 bases and J dropped 6 bases, with 9 bases sitting between them. The CDR3 runs to 13 residues. CDR3 sequence reads: CASSSRGSGELFF. DNA of the CDR3: TGTGCCAGCAGTTCAAGGGGATCCGGGGAGCTGTTTTTT.

The genes are TRBV2 and TRBJ2-7; D remains ambiguous. Trimming stripped 6 bases from V and 0 bases from J, with 6 bases between. The CDR3 sequence is 12 residues long. Germline CDR1 SNHLY, CDR2 FYNNEI. The CDR3 reads CASRGSSYEQYF. The DNA of the CDR3 is TGTGCCAGCAGGGGCTCCTCCTACGAGCAGTACTTC.

This chain joins TRBV29-1 and TRBJ2-5, with TRBD1 matching over 7 bases. The CDR3 extends over 13 amino acids. V lost 4 bases and J lost 3; bases outside the gene matches: 5. CDR1 and CDR2 from the germline V gene are SQVTM and ANQGSEA. The CDR3, as DNA: TGCAGCGTTGGGGGTACAGGGGAAGAGACCCAGTACTTC. Translating it yields CSVGGTGEETQYF.

This chain uses TRBV29-1 with TRBJ2-7, with D tentatively TRBD1 (7 bases). In germline, CDR1 is SQVTM, CDR2 ANQGSEA. The CDR3 covers 14 residues. The germline V and J ends were trimmed by 3 bases and 4 bases, with 16 bases remaining between them. CDR3: CSVDPSGGNYEQYF. The DNA of the CDR3 is TGCAGCGTTGATCCGTCAGGGGGGAATTACGAGCAGTACTTC.

V usage is TRBV2 and J usage is TRBJ1-2, with D hard to call. The CDR3 covers 14 residues. Germline CDR1 and CDR2: SNHLY and FYNNEI. With 6 bases removed from V and 1 base from J, the gap between germline ends came to 12 bases. CDR3 protein: CASRREKFNYGYTF. The DNA of the CDR3 is TGTGCCAGCAGACGGGAAAAATTTAACTATGGCTACACCTTC.

This clone was detected only a few times. The V gene is TRBV9, the J gene TRBJ2-3; 7 positions agree with TRBD2. The length of the CDR3 is 15 residues. Per the germline V gene, CDR1 is SGDLS and CDR2 is YYNGEE. The junction had 14 bases not matched to a gene; V was cut back by 5 bases and J by 8 bases. The CDR3 DNA reads TGTGCCAGCAGTTCCGGGACTACCCCCCCTGCTACGCAGTATTTT. Translated: CASSSGTTPPATQYF.

The chain links TRBV3-1 (or the pseudogene TRBV3-2) to TRBJ1-2, with D maybe TRBD1 (6 bases). This CDR3 has 16 amino acids. The V gene's germline CDR1 is LGHDT and CDR2 YNNKEL (reference sequence). Trimming stripped 0 bases from V and 8 bases from J, with 19 bases between. The CDR3 sequence: CASSQDWRGGPLGYTF. CDR3 sequence (DNA): TGTGCCAGCAGCCAAGATTGGCGGGGGGGCCCTTTGGGCTACACCTTC.

This rearrangement joins TRBV27 to TRBJ2-2; D is perhaps TRBD2 (5 bases). This CDR3 spans 13 amino acids. Germline-derived CDR1 and CDR2 are MNHEY and SMNVEV (reference sequence). V was cut by 6 bases and J by 3 bases, with 8 bases left in between. This chain's CDR3 is CASRRVDTGELFF. CDR3 DNA: TGTGCCAGCAGGAGGGTTGACACCGGGGAGCTGTTTTTT.

This clone appeared a few times. The gene calls are TRBV5-1 and TRBJ1-2; no clear D gene. This CDR3 comprises 15 residues. Germline V CDR1 and CDR2: SGHRS, YFSETQ. The V end lost 2 bases, the J end lost 2 bases, and 13 bases lay between the germline ends. The CDR3 region is CASSLNWRENYGYTF. CDR3 DNA sequence: TGCGCCAGCAGCTTAAATTGGCGGGAAAACTATGGCTACACCTTC.

This chain links TRBV4-3 with TRBJ2-7; 9 bases are a match to TRBD1. The length of the CDR3 is 15 residues. Germline trimming cut 1 base from V and 3 bases from J; bases unmatched to any gene: 4. Per the germline V gene, CDR1 is LGHNA and CDR2 is YSLEER. In nucleotides, the CDR3 is TGCGCCAGCAGCCAAGCCCCGGGACAGGGCTACGAGCAGTACTTC. Translation: CASSQAPGQGYEQYF.